This record looks at one T cell receptor (beta chain) sequence and its context. The V gene lost 4 bases and the J gene lost 1 base, with 7 bases spanning the gap. The germline gives CDR1 MGHRA, CDR2 YSYEKL. The CDR3 contains 13 residues. This entry is derived from a study of T cell responses to AZD1222 COVID-19 vaccine. TCRdb's table, derived via immunoSEQ multiplex PCR, lists solely in-frame clones and lacks some. The sample includes 150,000 to 170,000 clones, around 89% of them seen just once. The origin of this receptor is an adult in good health. The sequences come from peripheral blood, collected on day 0 of AZD1222 vaccination. The chain employs TRBV4-1 and TRBJ1-1; no clear D. The CDR3 DNA reads TGCGCCAGCAGCCGATCACCGAACACTGAAGCTTTCTTT. Amino acids: CASSRSPNTEAFF.